The subject of this entry is one T cell receptor (beta chain). Its cognate antigen is unknown. The CDR3 is 16 residues long. Germline V gene sequence: CDR1 DFQATT, CDR2 SNEGSKA (reference sequence). V lost 0 bases to trimming and J lost 0 bases; unmatched junction nucleotides: 5. This sample is part of a study of post-analysis software for immune sequencing data. Overall study results and limits: Diversity measured as normalized Chao1 was significantly lower in multiple sclerosis patients than in controls. TRBV5-6, TRBV5-1 and TRBV20-1 belonged to a set of a handful of TRBV segments that were more frequent in patients than controls.

Tagging with unique molecular identifiers was a feature of the TCR beta cDNA libraries. A single record per CDR3 protein comes from TCRdb applying MiXCR to the PCR reads. The profile shows about 760,000 distinct CDR3 sequences, roughly 29% of them singletons. The sample taken for sequencing was blood. The V call is TRBV20-1, the J call TRBJ2-1; TRBD2 matches at 7 bases. The receptor was derived from a girl between 10 and 17 years old with multiple sclerosis. In nucleotides, the CDR3 is TGCAGTGCTAGAGAGCAAGCGGGGTCCTCCTACAATGAGCAGTTCTTC. It codes for CSAREQAGSSYNEQFF.